The 30 T cell receptor beta chains below all came from one sample that was sequenced in a study of shared clonotypes between healthy human individuals. The assay was immunoSEQ multiplex PCR, and TCRdb's table has in-frame clones only and misses some. The sample consists of fewer than 1.6 million clones, approximately 98.5% of them appearing once. Material for sequencing was naive CD4+ T cells sorted from blood. As for subset: CD45RA+ positively selected. All receptors come from a man aged 30 to 45 in good health.

The J gene is TRBJ1-4, the V gene TRBV4-1; D not resolved. This CDR3 spans 15 amino acids. Germline V CDR1 and CDR2: MGHRA, YSYEKL. V dropped 2 bases and J dropped 3 bases, with 10 bases sitting between them. The CDR3 sequence is CASSQLQGANEKLFF. CDR3 sequence (DNA): TGCGCCAGCAGCCAACTTCAAGGAGCTAATGAAAAACTGTTTTTT.

The chain has TRBV5-6 and TRBJ1-1; D is perhaps TRBD1 (6 bases). Per the germline V gene, CDR1 is SGHDT and CDR2 is YYEEEE. The CDR3 loop spans 12 amino acids. The germline V and J ends were trimmed by 3 bases and 6 bases, with 9 bases remaining between them. CDR3 DNA: TGTGCCAGCAGCTGGGGGGGCCCTGAAGCTTTCTTT. Translating gives CASSWGGPEAFF.

This clone was detected once. The chain couples TRBV27 to TRBJ2-2, with D perhaps matching TRBD1 or TRBD2 (7 bases each). The germline CDR1 and CDR2 sequences are MNHEY and SMNVEV (reference sequence). The germline V and J ends were trimmed by 3 bases and 6 bases, with 20 bases remaining between them. The CDR3 totals 17 residues. The CDR3: CASSLGGTAISPGELFF. The CDR3 DNA is TGTGCCAGCAGTTTGGGGGGGACAGCGATCAGTCCCGGGGAGCTGTTTTTT.

The chain carries TRBV9 and TRBJ2-3, with TRBD1 matching over 10 bases. This CDR3 comprises 16 residues. Looked up from germline, CDR1 is SGDLS and CDR2 is YYNGEE. Unmatched junction bases numbered 1, after V lost 0 bases and J lost 0 bases. The CDR3 protein is CASSVVGQGSTDTQYF. The CDR3 DNA sequence: TGTGCCAGCAGCGTAGTGGGACAGGGGAGCACAGATACGCAGTATTTT.

The chain employs TRBV19 and TRBJ2-1, with 8 bases aligning to TRBD2. Germline values: CDR1 LNHDA, CDR2 SQIVND (reference sequence). V was pared by 3 bases and J by 4 bases, with 5 bases of the junction left unmatched. This CDR3 region has 15 residues. CDR3: CASSIAGGLYNEQFF. In nucleotides, the CDR3 is TGTGCCAGTAGTATCGCGGGAGGTTTGTACAATGAGCAGTTCTTC.

This chain links TRBV29-1 with TRBJ2-1; D possibly corresponds to TRBD1 (7 bases). V lost 3 bases, J lost 3 bases, and 12 bases lay in between. Germline lookup yields CDR1 SQVTM and CDR2 ANQGSEA. The CDR3 has 14 amino acids. Here the CDR3 DNA reads TGCAGCGTTGATCCCCAGGGGGGCTACAATGAGCAGTTCTTC. This encodes CSVDPQGGYNEQFF.

The chain couples TRBV5-6 to TRBJ2-1, with TRBD2 matching over 10 bases. The V and J ends lost 4 bases and 4 bases, in that order; junction bases with no gene match: 5. Germline-derived CDR1 and CDR2 are SGHDT and YYEEEE. The CDR3 runs to 15 residues. CDR3 coding DNA: TGTGCCAGCAGCGGGGGACTAGCGCGTTACAATGAGCAGTTCTTC. Protein product: CASSGGLARYNEQFF.

The gene calls are TRBV2 and TRBJ2-7; D is uncertain. Germline V gene sequence: CDR1 SNHLY, CDR2 FYNNEI. Trimming left V 6 bases short and J 6 bases short, with 9 bases between. This CDR3 has 11 residues. The CDR3 region has the DNA TGTGCCAGCAGGTTAGAAGGCGAGCAGTACTTC. Translation: CASRLEGEQYF. Variable domain in full (rest from reference TRBV2 and TRBJ2-7): EPEVTQTPSHQVTQMGQEVILRCVPISNHLYFYWYRQILGQKVEFLVSFYNNEISEKSEIFDDQFSVERPDGSNFTLKIRSTKLEDSAMYFCASRLEGEQYFGPGTRLTVT.

V and J are TRBV25-1 and TRBJ2-7, with 7 nucleotides matching TRBD1. The length of the CDR3 is 15 residues. J lost 3 bases, V lost 6 bases, and 11 bases had no gene match. Germline lookup yields CDR1 MGHDK and CDR2 SYGVNS. The CDR3 DNA reads TGTGCCAGCAGATCAACCGGGACAGTCGTCTACGAGCAGTACTTC. Translated, it gives CASRSTGTVVYEQYF.

This clone was counted only a few times. The V call is TRBV10-1, the J call TRBJ2-1, with D maybe TRBD1 (5 bases). CDR3 length: 13 residues. Germline-derived CDR1 and CDR2 are WNHNN and SYGVQD (reference sequence). The germline V and J ends were trimmed by 5 bases and 4 bases, with 9 bases remaining between them. The DNA of the CDR3 is TGCGCCAGCAGTCAGACAGTGTACAATGAGCAGTTCTTC. Protein: CASSQTVYNEQFF.

Turning to this clone: This CDR3 is also generated by other DNA sequences in the sample. The chain's CDR3 is CASSLGGYSNQPQHF. Written as DNA, the CDR3 is TGTGCCAGCAGTTTGGGGGGTTACAGCAATCAGCCCCAGCATTTT. J is TRBJ1-5 and V is TRBV28, with a possible D match to TRBD1 (5 bases). Germline V gene sequence: CDR1 MDHEN, CDR2 SYDVKM. V was cut by 3 bases and J by 1 base, with 10 bases left in between. This CDR3 region has 15 residues.

J is TRBJ1-5 and V is TRBV6-1, with TRBD1 matching 8 bases. CDR3 length equals 15 residues. V was pared by 6 bases and J by 6 bases, with 10 bases of the junction left unmatched. CDR1 is MNHNS, CDR2 SASEGT, per germline. CDR3 amino acids: CASSRDRGPFQPQHF. CDR3 nucleotides: TGTGCCAGCAGCCGAGACAGGGGTCCGTTTCAGCCCCAGCATTTT.

This chain uses TRBV28 with TRBJ1-5; D is perhaps TRBD1 (5 bases). V was pared by 10 bases and J by 11 bases, with 9 bases between. Germline V gives CDR1 MDHEN, CDR2 SYDVKM. CDR3 length equals 9 residues. This CDR3 is CATGGAQHF. CDR3 nucleotides: TGTGCCACCGGGGGGGCCCAGCATTTT.

This chain connects TRBV28 to TRBJ1-3; a possible D gene is TRBD1 (6 bases). The V and J ends lost 3 bases and 4 bases respectively, with 16 bases between them. CDR3 length: 16 amino acids. Per germline, CDR1 MDHEN and CDR2 SYDVKM. In nucleotides, the CDR3 is TGTGCCAGCAGTTTCCTCCCCGACAGGCCAGGAAACACCATATATTTT. Translating it yields CASSFLPDRPGNTIYF.

The J gene is TRBJ2-2, the V gene TRBV19; D call uncertain. The CDR3 has 14 residues. V shed 5 bases and J shed 6 bases, with 13 bases lying between them. CDR1 LNHDA and CDR2 SQIVND come from the germline V gene (reference sequence). The CDR3 coding sequence is TGTGCCAGTAGTGTCATTTCGGAGTCCGGGGAGCTGTTTTTT. It is translated as CASSVISESGELFF.

Concerning this clone itself: The junction departs from the called germline gene at one end, perhaps through a read error. The gene calls are TRBV7-7 and TRBJ1-1; no clear D gene. This CDR3 region has 13 residues. The germline CDR1 and CDR2 sequences are SSHAT and FNYEAQ (reference sequence). The DNA of the CDR3 is TGTGCTAGCAGTCGCTCCGAGGGCACTGAAGCTTTCTTT. Translation gives CASSRSEGTEAFF.

J is TRBJ2-3 and V is TRBV6-1; D gene unclear. Germline-derived CDR1 and CDR2 are MNHNS and SASEGT. Trimming took off 1 base at V and 5 bases at J, with 10 bases between the two ends. This CDR3 comprises 14 residues. CDR3 DNA sequence: TGTGCCAGCAGTGAAGACCGGGTTCAAGATACGCAGTATTTT. Translated: CASSEDRVQDTQYF.

This chain connects TRBV5-1 to TRBJ2-7; D is ambiguous. V was shortened by 4 bases and J by 6 bases, with 17 bases between the two germline ends. The CDR3 runs to 14 residues. CDR1 and CDR2 from the germline V gene are SGHRS and YFSETQ. CDR3 nucleotides: TGCGCCAGCAGCATACGACCAGAAGTCGGCGAGCAGTACTTC. It translates to CASSIRPEVGEQYF.

This clone appeared a single time. V gene TRBV7-9 combines with J gene TRBJ1-2; D is uncertain. CDR3 length: 12 amino acids. Trimming stripped 1 base from V and 7 bases from J, with 7 bases between. The germline V gene encodes CDR1 SEHNR and CDR2 FQNEAQ (reference sequence). This CDR3 is CASSLETFGYTF. For the CDR3, the DNA is TGTGCCAGCAGCTTAGAAACATTTGGCTACACCTTC.

J is TRBJ2-3 and V is TRBV7-9; TRBD2 matches at 16 bases. CDR3 length equals 17 residues. Germline V gene data show CDR1 as SEHNR and CDR2 as FQNEAQ (reference sequence). Trimming removed 5 bases from V and 2 bases from J; junction bases left unmatched: 4. The CDR3 loop is CASSRGTSGRVTDTQYF. The CDR3 region has the DNA TGTGCCAGCAGCCGTGGGACTAGCGGGAGGGTCACAGATACGCAGTATTTT. The full variable domain, rest sourced from reference TRBV7-9 and TRBJ2-3, is DTGVSQNPRHKITKRGQNVTFRCDPISEHNRLYWYRQTLGQGPEFLTYFQNEAQLEKSRLLSDRFSAERPKGSFSTLEIQRTEQGDSAMYLCASSRGTSGRVTDTQYFGPGTRLTVL.

The chain combines TRBV4-3 with TRBJ2-1; TRBD2 might be the D (6 bases). The V end was cut by 5 bases, the J end by 3 bases, with 14 bases between. Germline CDR1 LGHNA, CDR2 YSLEER. CDR3 size: 15 residues. The CDR3 sequence: CASSKAGLDYNEQFF. In DNA, the CDR3 is TGCGCCAGCAGCAAGGCGGGACTTGACTACAATGAGCAGTTCTTC.

Points on this clone: In the same sample, other DNA sequences code for this CDR3. The chain links TRBV30 to TRBJ1-5; a possible D gene is TRBD1 (5 bases). Trimming left V 2 bases short and J 2 bases short, with 7 bases between. The length of the CDR3 is 13 residues. From germline, CDR1 is GTSNPN and CDR2 SVGIG (reference sequence). CDR3 sequence: CAWSLGGNQPQHF. CDR3 coding DNA: TGTGCCTGGAGTTTAGGGGGCAATCAGCCCCAGCATTTT.

CDR3 bases: TGTGCCAGCGGAGACACCTACAATGAGCAGTTCTTC. It encodes CASGDTYNEQFF. This chain links TRBV7-7 with TRBJ2-1, with D uncertain. The germline V and J ends were trimmed by 8 bases and 2 bases, with 7 bases remaining between them. The CDR3 runs to 12 residues. Germline V lookup: CDR1 SSHAT, CDR2 FNYEAQ (reference sequence).

The rearrangement uses TRBV9 and TRBJ1-1; TRBD1 matches at 7 bases. From germline, CDR1 is SGDLS and CDR2 YYNGEE. J was trimmed by 8 bases and V by 3 bases; bases with no gene match: 4. The CDR3 has 12 amino acids. CDR3 loop: CASSGRDREAFF. The CDR3 DNA is TGTGCCAGCAGCGGCCGGGACAGAGAAGCTTTCTTT.

This clone was counted once. The rearrangement joins TRBV7-2 to TRBJ2-1; 7 nucleotides line up with TRBD2. The CDR3 contains 15 residues. Germline V gives CDR1 SGHTA, CDR2 FQGNSA. V lost 8 bases to trimming and J lost 7 bases; unmatched junction nucleotides: 14. CDR3 in DNA: TGTGCCAGCCACACCTATATGGGAGGGCGGAATGAGCAGTTCTTC. This gives the protein CASHTYMGGRNEQFF.

The chain employs TRBV7-6 and TRBJ2-3, with 12 bases matching TRBD2. J gave up 3 bases and V 0 bases, and 4 bases lay outside the gene matches. Germline lookup yields CDR1 SGHVS and CDR2 FNYEAQ. The CDR3 consists of 17 residues. The CDR3 here is CASSLALAGGETDTQYF. The CDR3 DNA sequence: TGTGCCAGCAGCTTAGCCCTAGCGGGAGGGGAGACAGATACGCAGTATTTT.

The chain couples TRBV7-2 to TRBJ1-5; tentatively, D is TRBD1 (5 bases). CDR1 and CDR2 from the germline V gene are SGHTA and FQGNSA. Trimming pared 5 bases from V and 5 bases from J, leaving 10 bases between. The CDR3 totals 13 residues. DNA of the CDR3: TGTGCCAGCAGCCCTAGGGGCCATCAGCCCCAGCATTTT. Translated, it gives CASSPRGHQPQHF. The full variable domain, rest sourced from reference TRBV7-2 and TRBJ1-5, is GAGVSQSPSNKVTEKGKDVELRCDPISGHTALYWYRQSLGQGLEFLIYFQGNSAPDKSGLPSDRFSAERTGGSVSTLTIQRTQQEDSAVYLCASSPRGHQPQHFGDGTRLSIL.

This sequence joins TRBV7-2 and TRBJ2-7, with 9 bases fitting TRBD2. In germline, CDR1 is SGHTA, CDR2 FQGNSA. CDR3 length: 15 residues. Germline trimming cut 4 bases from V and 2 bases from J; bases unmatched to any gene: 6. The CDR3 loop is CASSSRAGGTYEQYF. In nucleotides, the CDR3 is TGTGCCAGCAGCTCGAGAGCGGGAGGAACCTACGAGCAGTACTTC.

This clone was counted a single time. The V gene is TRBV28, the J gene TRBJ2-5, with D unclear. This CDR3 is built from 15 residues. The ends were cut back, 5 bases at V and 4 bases at J, with 17 bases in the middle. Germline V gives CDR1 MDHEN, CDR2 SYDVKM. In DNA form, the CDR3 reads TGTGCCAGCAGTATCCCGAAGAACCCTTTAGAGACCCAGTACTTC. Protein: CASSIPKNPLETQYF.

This chain links TRBV25-1 with TRBJ1-5, with D maybe TRBD1 (5 bases). Germline lookup yields CDR1 MGHDK and CDR2 SYGVNS. V was trimmed by 1 base and J by 6 bases, leaving 13 bases between them. There are 15 residues in the CDR3. The CDR3 loop is CASSEWGGSGQPQHF. The CDR3 region has the DNA TGTGCCAGCAGTGAATGGGGGGGATCGGGTCAGCCCCAGCATTTT. The variable domain in full, completed from reference TRBV25-1 and TRBJ1-5, reads EADIYQTPRYLVIGTGKKITLECSQTMGHDKMYWYQQDPGMELHLIHYSYGVNSTEKGDLSSESTVSRIRTEHFPLTLESARPSHTSQYLCASSEWGGSGQPQHFGDGTRLSIL.